The present TCR beta chain was sequenced within a study of shared clonotypes between healthy human individuals. Study results and caveats: Relative to clonotypes present in all four donors, those not shared had lower generation probabilities.

As regards this clone: Its cognate antigen is unknown.

TCRdb's copy holds only in-frame clones and misses some; the assay was immunoSEQ multiplex PCR. The sample yields 2 million to 3 million clones, approximately 93% seen once. Within Nashville, Tennessee resided all donors, each a Caucasian adult. The CDR3 is 14 amino acids. The ends lost 5 bases at V and 5 bases at J; junction bases unmatched: 8. The germline V gene has CDR1 SGHTA and CDR2 FQGNSA. This chain connects TRBV7-2 to TRBJ2-5; TRBD2 agrees at 7 bases. Sequencing input: naive CD4+ T cells from PBMCs. Subset noted: CD45RA+ positively selected. The sequence was collected from a man in his late teens or twenties in good health. Some clones in this sample may be carry-over from other donors' samples. The CDR3 DNA reads TGTGCCAGCAGCCCATGGACTAGTAGGGAGACCCAGTACTTC. Its translation is CASSPWTSRETQYF.